One T cell receptor (beta chain) is described in this entry. This sample stems from a study of blood T cell repertoires in COVID-19. At the level of the study: Samples of COVID-19 (acute and convalescent) were obtained from the United States, Italy and Spain. PBMCs, B-cell-depleted T cells, or T cells were the source of the cDNA or gDNA that made up the material.

Source study methods: For nucleated cells, counts were estimated from reference gene primer amplification. Sequencing was performed with immunoSEQ multiplex PCR; in TCRdb, only in-frame clones are kept and a portion is missing. The DNA gave D and trimming, while V, J and clone size come from that table. This table holds about 130,000 clones, about four fifths found once. Germline values: CDR1 SGHTA, CDR2 FQGNSA. The CDR3 length is 14 residues. The ends were cut back, 1 base at V and 3 bases at J, with 6 bases in the middle. The receptor was isolated from a human donor in a cohort sampled during active COVID-19. The specimen sequenced was peripheral blood. V is TRBV7-2 and J is TRBJ1-4; the D is unclear. CDR3 bases: TGTGCCAGCAGCTTAGAGAGAGCTAATGAAAAACTGTTTTTT. Encoded protein: CASSLERANEKLFF.